A single sample gave rise to the 30 T cell receptor beta chains below, sequenced in a study of T cell repertoires in cytomegalovirus infection. In TCRdb, the reads were re-called with MiXCR into one record per CDR3 protein. The sample records a few hundred thousand distinct CDR3 sequences, over 15% being singletons. Specimen: CD8+ T cells from PBMCs. These receptors originate from a human donor in good health (CMV status not recorded). Some clones in this sample may be carry-over from other donors' samples.

This clonotype was seen ten or more times. The V gene is TRBV7-6, the J gene TRBJ2-1; D is unresolved. V lost 1 base to trimming and J lost 6 bases, with 4 bases between them. This CDR3 is built from 12 residues. CDR1 SGHVS and CDR2 FNYEAQ come from the germline V gene. As DNA, the CDR3 is TGTGCCAGCAGCTTAGATTCCAATGAGCAGTTCTTC. Translated, it gives CASSLDSNEQFF.

The rearrangement links TRBV11-1 to TRBJ2-2; D may be TRBD1 (7 bases). This CDR3 comprises 16 residues. Trimming pared 5 bases from V and 1 base from J, leaving 14 bases between. Germline V lookup: CDR1 SGHAT, CDR2 FQDESV (reference sequence). The CDR3 sequence is CASSQGRTGNTGELFF. In DNA, the CDR3 is TGTGCCAGCAGCCAAGGGAGGACAGGGAACACCGGGGAGCTGTTTTTT.

CDR3 sequence (DNA): TGTGCCAGCAGCTCCCATCGGACAGGGGCTAATGAAAAACTGTTTTTT. Translation gives CASSSHRTGANEKLFF. This rearrangement joins TRBV7-9 to TRBJ1-4; TRBD1 matches 9 bases. The CDR3 has 16 residues. The junction had 6 bases not matched to a gene; V was cut back by 4 bases and J by 3 bases. Germline V gene sequence: CDR1 SEHNR, CDR2 FQNEAQ (reference sequence).

This chain connects TRBV28 to TRBJ2-5, with 7 bases fitting TRBD1. This CDR3 contains 15 residues. Germline CDR1 reads MDHEN; CDR2 reads SYDVKM. V was pared by 5 bases and J by 0 bases, with 6 bases of the junction left unmatched. CDR3 sequence reads: CASSPDREDQETQYF. CDR3 in DNA: TGTGCCAGCAGTCCCGACAGGGAAGACCAAGAGACCCAGTACTTC.

This clonotype was seen repeatedly, ten times or more. The rearrangement joins TRBV6-5 to TRBJ1-2, with 9 bases aligning to TRBD1. The CDR3 extends over 16 amino acids. Germline CDR1 is MNHEY and CDR2 is SVGAGI. V dropped 2 bases and J dropped 1; count of bases not matched to a gene: 5. The CDR3 DNA sequence: TGTGCCAGCAGTTACATCCGACAGGGGGGTAACTATGGCTACACCTTC. This gives the protein CASSYIRQGGNYGYTF.

This clonotype was found many times. The chain is built from TRBV7-2 and TRBJ2-1; TRBD2 matches 10 bases. Germline lookup yields CDR1 SGHTA and CDR2 FQGNSA. CDR3 length: 19 residues. The V and J ends lost 5 bases and 9 bases, in that order; junction bases with no gene match: 22. In DNA form, the CDR3 reads TGTGCCAGCAGCGAAATCGTCGGGCAACTAGCGGGGTTTTTGCCTGAGCAGTTCTTC. This sequence encodes CASSEIVGQLAGFLPEQFF.

The table lists this clonotype with a few counts. The chain links TRBV4-1 to TRBJ2-5; D call uncertain. The CDR3 sequence is 13 residues long. Trimming left V 4 bases short and J 1 base short, with 7 bases between. Germline assignment: CDR1 MGHRA and CDR2 YSYEKL. DNA of the CDR3: TGCGCCAGCAGCCCACGGACCCAAGAGACCCAGTACTTC. Its translation: CASSPRTQETQYF.

This clonotype was counted a few times. The gene calls are TRBV12-3 or TRBV12-4 and TRBJ2-5; TRBD1 aligns across 8 bases. Unmatched junction bases numbered 7, after V lost 6 bases and J lost 4 bases. The length of the CDR3 is 14 residues. The CDR3 sequence: CASRWTGKRETQYF. The CDR3 DNA reads as TGTGCCAGCAGGTGGACAGGGAAGAGAGAGACCCAGTACTTC.

This clonotype has at least ten counts. V usage is TRBV6-1 and J usage is TRBJ1-2; 8 bases match TRBD1. J was trimmed by 5 bases and V by 1 base; bases with no gene match: 0. The germline CDR1 and CDR2 sequences are MNHNS and SASEGT. The CDR3 is 13 amino acids. The CDR3 sequence is CASSEGTGYGYTF. Here the CDR3 DNA reads TGTGCCAGCAGTGAAGGGACAGGGTATGGCTACACCTTC.

The chain recombines TRBV28 with TRBJ2-7; 9 bases are shared with TRBD1. The CDR3 is made up of 14 amino acids. V lost 0 bases to trimming and J lost 7 bases; unmatched junction nucleotides: 4. Germline V gives CDR1 MDHEN, CDR2 SYDVKM. Here the CDR3 DNA reads TGTGCCAGCAGTTTATGGGACAGGGGATGGGAGCAGTACTTC. Translating gives CASSLWDRGWEQYF.

There are many counts of this clonotype. The chain is built from TRBV6-2 or TRBV6-3 and TRBJ2-7; D gene ambiguous. V was cut by 0 bases and J by 0 bases, with 3 bases left in between. This CDR3 contains 13 residues. The germline gives CDR1 MNHEY, CDR2 SVGEGT. This CDR3 reads CASSYSVSYEQYF. CDR3 DNA: TGTGCCAGCAGTTACTCTGTCTCCTACGAGCAGTACTTC.

This clonotype occurred many times. The junction does not match germline at one end; this may be a read error. The V gene is TRBV12-3 or TRBV12-4, the J gene TRBJ2-2; the match to TRBD1 covers 8 bases. The CDR3 runs to 12 residues. The CDR3 nucleotides are TGCGTGGACAGGGAGGACACCGGGGAGCTGTTTTTT. Amino acids: CVDREDTGELFF.

This clonotype showed up many times. This chain links TRBV28 with TRBJ2-5; unclear D gene. Looked up from germline, CDR1 is MDHEN and CDR2 is SYDVKM. This CDR3 is 13 amino acids long. Trimming removed 5 bases from V and 9 bases from J, with 16 bases in between. CDR3 residues: CASSNQAMEPQYF. CDR3 DNA sequence: TGTGCCAGCAGTAACCAGGCAATGGAGCCCCAGTACTTC.

This clonotype was seen only a few times. This chain uses TRBV28 with TRBJ1-5, with 7 bases identical to TRBD1. Germline V gene lookup returns CDR1 MDHEN and CDR2 SYDVKM. The CDR3 runs to 15 residues. With V trimmed by 5 bases and J by 6 bases, 10 bases remained unmatched. The CDR3 reads CASSPTTGVGQPQHF. As DNA, the CDR3 is TGTGCCAGCAGTCCAACAACAGGGGTTGGTCAGCCCCAGCATTTT.

This clonotype was recorded a few times. This chain uses TRBV11-2 with TRBJ2-1, with 7 bases lining up with TRBD1. Germline assignment: CDR1 SGHAT and CDR2 FQNNGV. CDR3 length: 15 amino acids. The V segment lost 5 bases and the J segment 2 bases; nucleotides outside the gene matches: 6. Written as DNA, the CDR3 is TGTGCCAGCAGCGGTACGACAGGGCCCTACAATGAGCAGTTCTTC. Protein sequence: CASSGTTGPYNEQFF.

The chain links TRBV7-9 to TRBJ2-7; 11 bases match TRBD2. This CDR3 spans 14 amino acids. V dropped 3 bases and J dropped 6; count of bases not matched to a gene: 4. Germline CDR1 reads SEHNR; CDR2 reads FQNEAQ (reference sequence). CDR3 DNA sequence: TGTGCCAGCAGCTTTAGCGGGGGGGCGAGCGAGCAGTACTTC. Translation: CASSFSGGASEQYF.

This chain joins TRBV13 and TRBJ2-2; D perhaps matches TRBD2 (6 bases). The germline CDR1 and CDR2 sequences are PRHDT and FYEKMQ (reference sequence). This CDR3 has 15 amino acids. V shed 4 bases and J shed 4 bases, with 13 bases lying between them. DNA for the CDR3: TGTGCCAGCAGCTCCCGAGGGACTGGCACCGGGGAGCTGTTTTTT. Protein product: CASSSRGTGTGELFF.

Written as DNA, the CDR3 is TGCGCCAGCAGCCAAGTCGGGACAGGGGAGGGTTCACCCCTCCACTTT. Protein: CASSQVGTGEGSPLHF. The chain carries TRBV4-1 and TRBJ1-6; 10 nucleotides line up with TRBD1. Germline CDR1 MGHRA, CDR2 YSYEKL. CDR3 length: 16 amino acids. The V gene end was trimmed by 1 base and the J gene end by 9 bases; junction bases not matched to a gene: 6.

This clonotype was seen a few times. The chain carries TRBV29-1 and TRBJ2-7; 10 bases align to TRBD1. There are 15 residues in the CDR3. V lost 3 bases, J lost 2 bases, and 7 bases stayed unmatched. Germline CDR1 SQVTM, CDR2 ANQGSEA. CDR3: CSVEVTGTGAYEQYF. CDR3 sequence (DNA): TGCAGCGTTGAGGTAACCGGGACAGGGGCCTACGAGCAGTACTTC.

This chain links TRBV7-9 with TRBJ2-7; D ambiguous. Germline V lookup: CDR1 SEHNR, CDR2 FQNEAQ (reference sequence). The V and J ends lost 5 bases and 4 bases respectively, with 9 bases between them. The CDR3 loop spans 12 amino acids. The CDR3, as DNA: TGTGCCAGCAGCATCGACCTTTACGAGCAGTACTTC. It encodes CASSIDLYEQYF.

This clonotype showed up many times. This chain uses TRBV4-2 with TRBJ2-2; 10 bases fit TRBD2. With V trimmed by 0 bases and J by 4 bases, 8 bases remained unmatched. Per the germline V gene, CDR1 is LGHNA and CDR2 is YNFKEQ. CDR3 length: 18 residues. This chain's CDR3 is CASSQDPSGGDPTGELFF. DNA for the CDR3: TGTGCCAGCAGCCAAGATCCCAGCGGGGGGGATCCCACCGGGGAGCTGTTTTTT.

This clonotype was seen only a few times. This chain uses TRBV12-3 or TRBV12-4 with TRBJ2-2; D tentatively fits TRBD1 or TRBD2 (5 bases each). CDR3 length equals 14 residues. V shed 3 bases and J shed 6 bases, with 11 bases lying between them. As DNA, the CDR3 is TGTGCCAGCAGTTTTGTGGGGACGGCCGGGGAGCTGTTTTTT. Protein product: CASSFVGTAGELFF.

This clonotype has just a few counts. The gene calls are TRBV6-1 and TRBJ2-1, with D perhaps given as TRBD1 or TRBD2 (6 bases each). The germline gives CDR1 MNHNS, CDR2 SASEGT. Trimming stripped 8 bases from V and 4 bases from J, with 21 bases between. This CDR3 has 16 amino acids. The CDR3 DNA sequence: TGTGCCAGCTATCAGGGGTGGGGGGCAGGATACAATGAGCAGTTCTTC. It translates to CASYQGWGAGYNEQFF.

This clonotype showed up just a few times. This chain joins TRBV10-3 and TRBJ1-2; D uncertain. The ends were cut back, 3 bases at V and 8 bases at J, with 16 bases in the middle. The CDR3 runs to 14 residues. The germline gives CDR1 ENHRY, CDR2 SYGVKD. The CDR3, as DNA: TGTGCCATCAGTGATGGTTCCCTAAGCGGGGGCTACACCTTC. Protein product: CAISDGSLSGGYTF.

The sample holds many counts of this clonotype. J is TRBJ2-7 and V is TRBV10-3; weak D call: TRBD1 (6 bases). The V and J ends lost 4 bases and 5 bases respectively, with 12 bases between them. This CDR3 spans 13 amino acids. Germline V gene data show CDR1 as ENHRY and CDR2 as SYGVKD. In DNA form, the CDR3 reads TGTGCCATCAGTGGGGTCAGGGGCCACGAGCAGTACTTC. Its protein product is CAISGVRGHEQYF.

This clonotype came up many times. The chain uses TRBV7-3 and TRBJ2-3; the match to TRBD2 covers 7 bases. V lost 4 bases to trimming and J lost 6 bases; unmatched junction nucleotides: 10. The CDR3 contains 15 residues. Germline V gene lookup returns CDR1 SGHTA and CDR2 FQGTGA. The CDR3 loop is CASSSSGSGADTQYF. The CDR3, as DNA: TGTGCCAGCAGCTCTAGCGGCTCAGGAGCGGATACGCAGTATTTT. The variable domain in full, with the rest retrieved from reference TRBV7-3 and TRBJ2-3, is GAGVSQTPSNKVTEKGKYVELRCDPISGHTALYWYRQSLGQGPEFLIYFQGTGAADDSGLPNDRFFAVRPEGSVSTLKIQRTERGDSAVYLCASSSSGSGADTQYFGPGTRLTVL.

This chain joins TRBV29-1 and TRBJ1-2, with D hard to call. V was pared by 0 bases and J by 6 bases, with 5 bases between. Per germline, CDR1 SQVTM and CDR2 ANQGSEA. The CDR3 loop spans 11 amino acids. The CDR3 DNA sequence: TGCAGCGTTGAAGATCAGGATGGCTACACCTTC. It codes for CSVEDQDGYTF.

This clonotype has ten or more counts. This chain links TRBV10-2 with TRBJ1-3, with a possible D match to TRBD1 (6 bases). Germline loops: CDR1 WSHSY, CDR2 SAAADI. V shed 6 bases and J shed 4 bases, with 16 bases lying between them. This CDR3 has 15 amino acids. CDR3 in amino acids: CASRESGTSGNTIYF. DNA for the CDR3: TGCGCCAGCAGAGAATCCGGGACATCAGGAAACACCATATATTTT.

This clonotype was counted between two and nine times. The rearrangement links TRBV24-1 to TRBJ1-5; D is unresolved. V was shortened by 9 bases and J by 2 bases, with 10 bases between the two germline ends. The CDR3 totals 13 residues. Germline CDR1 KGHDR, CDR2 SFDVKD. CDR3 region: CATAEGGNQPQHF. The CDR3 DNA reads TGTGCCACCGCGGAGGGAGGCAATCAGCCCCAGCATTTT.

This clonotype has just a few counts. The CDR3 loop is CASSQDMSTLTEAFF. The DNA for the CDR3 is TGCGCCAGCAGCCAAGATATGTCAACCCTCACTGAAGCTTTCTTT. The chain carries TRBV4-1 and TRBJ1-1; D is ambiguous. Germline CDR1 and CDR2: MGHRA and YSYEKL. Trimming removed 0 bases from V and 4 bases from J, with 12 bases in between. CDR3 length: 15 amino acids.